This T cell receptor beta chain comes out of a study of T cell repertoires in cytomegalovirus infection. About the study: Shared public TCR beta signatures pointed to both CMV infection and a matching HLA type.

Using its own MiXCR run on the reads, TCRdb lists one record per CDR3 protein. The sample shows some 700,000 distinct CDR3 sequences, approximately 40% of them seen only once. With 2 bases clipped from V and 7 bases from J, the junction kept 13 bases outside the gene matches. There are 17 residues in the CDR3. Germline assignment: CDR1 LNHDA and CDR2 SQIVND (reference sequence). With regard to this clonotype: Its cognate antigen is unknown.

The study, taken as a whole, reports: The study found HLA-C-restricted CMV-specific TCR beta clonotypes dominating the ex vivo response. There were carriers of CMV plus the relevant HLA, and cumulative public TCR beta family frequency identified them.

The sequence derives from a human donor in good health (CMV status not recorded). Some clones in this sample may be carry-over from other donors' samples. Sequences were obtained from PBMCs. This sequence joins TRBV19 and TRBJ2-2; 7 nucleotides agree with TRBD2. CDR3 loop: CASSISPTLAFGGELFF. The DNA of the CDR3 is TGTGCCAGTAGTATATCCCCAACACTAGCGTTCGGCGGGGAGCTGTTTTTT.